This T cell receptor beta chain was documented in a study of shared clonotypes between healthy human individuals. Using immunoSEQ multiplex PCR, the repertoire was profiled, and TCRdb retains in-frame clones only, with some absent. The sample gives around 2,000,000 clones, 85% to 95% of which show up once; approximately 0.13% is in the top ten. CDR1 and CDR2 from the germline V gene are SGHNT and YENEEA. The CDR3 totals 15 residues. Trimming took 5 bases from V and 4 from J; bases not matched to a gene: 6. The chain joins TRBV11-3 to TRBJ2-2, with 8 bases matching TRBD2. The specimen was naive CD4+ T cells sorted from blood. The sample's subset: CD45RA+ positively selected. This TCR derives from a man aged 18 to 30 in good health. The CDR3: CASSPSGTSTGELFF. In nucleotides, the CDR3 is TGTGCCAGCAGCCCGTCCGGGACTAGCACCGGGGAGCTGTTTTTT.